This T cell receptor (beta chain) is from a study of technical replicates of blood from several donors. Germline loops: CDR1 MNHEY, CDR2 SMNVEV (reference sequence). The CDR3 length is 16 residues. The V end was cut by 2 bases, the J end by 0 bases, with 14 bases between. The data were produced by immunoSEQ multiplex PCR, yet TCRdb's version contains in-frame clones alone and is incomplete. The table lists approximately 81,000 clones, 96% of them singletons. As to this clone: This sample includes further DNA sequences coding for the same CDR3.

The sequenced sample was T cells isolated from PBMCs. V is TRBV27 and J is TRBJ2-7; tentatively, D is TRBD2 (5 bases). The TCR was taken from a human donor in good health. The CDR3 DNA sequence: TGTGCCAGCAGTTTAGTGGGGAGAGAGGGCTCCTACGAGCAGTACTTC. It is translated as CASSLVGREGSYEQYF.